Listed below are T cell receptor beta chains from one sample, sequenced in a study of T cells expressing NK-cell markers. For each CDR3 protein, TCRdb gives one entry from its re-call of the 5' RACE reads, without DNA. The sample includes some 440,000 distinct CDR3 sequences. Specimen: blood T cells: a sorted CD56 or NKG2C T cell subset, CD4+ or CD8+ T cells, or bulk PBMC T cells (not recorded which). The source is a woman aged 50 to 60 in good health. The CDR3 runs from the conserved cysteine through the conserved F or W. The order of the fields is V gene, J gene, CDR3 protein.

>TRBV24-1|TRBJ2-3
CATSDLTRTSGRTDTQYF
>TRBV12-3/TRBV12-4|TRBJ1-2
CASSTFHGYTF
>TRBV12-3/TRBV12-4|TRBJ1-2
CASSSILFYGYTF
>TRBV3-1|TRBJ2-2
CASRSRTGFTGELFF
>TRBV12-3/TRBV12-4|TRBJ2-7
CASSLFSGGTVYEQYF
>TRBV5-1|TRBJ2-1
CASSLGLREGSYNEQFF
>TRBV12-5|TRBJ2-7
CASGPYGGDYEQYF
>TRBV7-8|TRBJ2-5
CASSGTSRETQYF
>TRBV27|TRBJ1-1
CASTDRTGTEAFF
>TRBV10-3|TRBJ1-2
CAISTQGQVYGYTF
>TRBV7-8|TRBJ2-1
CASSPRPPKGHNEQFF
>TRBV20-1|TRBJ2-5
CSASFAAGVLETQYF
>TRBV24-1|TRBJ2-3
CATSDPTGVADTQYF
>TRBV10-3|TRBJ2-5
CAISAGDPETQYF
>TRBV2|TRBJ1-2
CASSEDPTANYGYTF
>TRBV11-2|TRBJ2-1
CASSLDPVDRGNEQFF
>TRBV5-1|TRBJ2-1
CASSFDNGPYNEQFF
>TRBV25-1|TRBJ2-7
CASRGLAGDSYEQYF
>TRBV6-2/TRBV6-3|TRBJ2-7
CASSYPQTGSYEQYF
>TRBV4-1|TRBJ2-1
CASRVAGWDGEQFF
>TRBV5-1|TRBJ2-4
CASSLGTSGTNIQYF
>TRBV6-1|TRBJ1-1
CASSEADIKAFF
>TRBV5-1|TRBJ2-1
CASSLALLAARRNNEQFF
>TRBV20-1|TRBJ2-7
CSASPSGSVKLYEQYF
>TRBV15|TRBJ1-2
CATSRDPGLHGGYTF
>TRBV25-1|TRBJ2-1
CASSESGTSREKYNEQFF
>TRBV5-1|TRBJ1-5
CASSPGTGRWQPQHF
>TRBV10-3|TRBJ2-3
CAIGGLAGTSDTQYF
>TRBV14|TRBJ1-3
CASGGQFFAKTRNTIYF
>TRBV12-3/TRBV12-4|TRBJ2-7
CASSLGETGYEQYF
>TRBV24-1|TRBJ2-3
CATRGTRGPDTQYF
>TRBV6-4|TRBJ2-2
CASSETMVSGELFF
>TRBV7-8|TRBJ1-1
CASRGQGLMNTEAFF
>TRBV25-1|TRBJ2-7
CASSERLAGAYEQYF
>TRBV20-1|TRBJ2-1
CSPRSGRGLNEQFF
>TRBV5-1|TRBJ2-1
CASSLVTSGTEQFF
>TRBV12-3/TRBV12-4|TRBJ2-5
CASSFFGLRLETQYF